Presented here are 4 T cell receptor beta chains from one specimen sequenced in a study of blood T cell repertoires in COVID-19. Assay: immunoSEQ multiplex PCR; the TCRdb copy retains only in-frame clones and omits some. This sample has over 200,000 clones, with roughly nine tenths found just once. The sequenced sample was peripheral blood. These TCRs come from a man in his forties or fifties with active or convalescent COVID-19.

This rearrangement joins TRBV5-1 to TRBJ1-4; TRBD1 agrees at 7 bases. CDR1 and CDR2 from the germline V gene are SGHRS and YFSETQ. This CDR3 has 16 residues. V lost 4 bases to trimming and J lost 4 bases; unmatched junction nucleotides: 10. Here the CDR3 DNA reads TGCGCCAGCAGCCCCGGACAGGAGCGGATTAATGAAAAACTGTTTTTT. Translated: CASSPGQERINEKLFF.

The chain is built from TRBV5-1 and TRBJ2-7; D perhaps matches TRBD1 (7 bases). Germline V CDR1 and CDR2: SGHRS, YFSETQ. The CDR3 totals 15 residues. V gave up 0 bases and J gave up 0 bases, with 10 bases separating them. CDR3 sequence reads: CASSLAGGISYEQYF. The CDR3 DNA reads as TGCGCCAGCAGCTTGGCAGGGGGGATCTCCTACGAGCAGTACTTC.

This chain connects TRBV19 to TRBJ1-3, with no clear D. Germline CDR1 is LNHDA and CDR2 is SQIVND (reference sequence). V was trimmed by 7 bases and J by 3 bases, leaving 19 bases between them. The CDR3 totals 16 residues. This CDR3 reads CASTTAAPVFGNTIYF. The CDR3 region has the DNA TGTGCCAGTACAACAGCAGCACCGGTCTTTGGAAACACCATATATTTT.

This chain links TRBV29-1 with TRBJ1-6; 9 bases are a match to TRBD1. The CDR3 sequence is 13 residues long. V gave up 5 bases and J gave up 7 bases; unmatched junction bases: 3. Looked up from germline, CDR1 is SQVTM and CDR2 is ANQGSEA. This chain's CDR3 is CSVQTGGNSPLHF. DNA for the CDR3: TGCAGCGTTCAGACAGGGGGAAATTCACCCCTCCACTTT.